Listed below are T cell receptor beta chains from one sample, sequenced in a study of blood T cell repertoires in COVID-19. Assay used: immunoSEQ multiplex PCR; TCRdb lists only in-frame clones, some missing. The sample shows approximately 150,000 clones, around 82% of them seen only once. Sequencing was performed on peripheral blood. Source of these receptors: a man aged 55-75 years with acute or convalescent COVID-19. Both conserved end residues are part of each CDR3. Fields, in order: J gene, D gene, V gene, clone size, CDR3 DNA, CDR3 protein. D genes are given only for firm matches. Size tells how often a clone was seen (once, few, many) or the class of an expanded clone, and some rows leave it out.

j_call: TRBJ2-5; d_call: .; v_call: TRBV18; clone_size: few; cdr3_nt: TGTGCCAGCTCACCACGACAGGATAGTCGAGAGACCCAGTACTTC; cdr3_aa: CASSPRQDSRETQYF
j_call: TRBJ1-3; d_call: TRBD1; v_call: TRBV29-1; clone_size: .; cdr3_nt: TGCAGCGTGGGACAGGGCTCTGGAAACACCATATATTTT; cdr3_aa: CSVGQGSGNTIYF
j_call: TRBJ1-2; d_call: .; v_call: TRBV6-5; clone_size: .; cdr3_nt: TGTGCCAGCAGCCTGCGGGGCATCTATGGCTACACCTTC; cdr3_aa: CASSLRGIYGYTF
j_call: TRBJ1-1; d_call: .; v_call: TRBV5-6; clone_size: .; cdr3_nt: TGTGCCAGCAGCTTGCCGGGGGGCTCGAGAGCTTTCTTT; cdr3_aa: CASSLPGGSRAFF
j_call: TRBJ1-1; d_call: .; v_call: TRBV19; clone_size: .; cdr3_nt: TGTGCCAGTAGTAGCACAGTCACTGAAGCTTTCTTT; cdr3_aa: CASSSTVTEAFF
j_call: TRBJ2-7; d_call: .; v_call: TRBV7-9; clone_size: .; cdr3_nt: TGTGCCAGCAGCTTAGCAGGGGGCTACGAGCAGTACTTC; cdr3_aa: CASSLAGGYEQYF
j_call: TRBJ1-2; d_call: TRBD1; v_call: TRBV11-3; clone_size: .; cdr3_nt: TGTGCCAGCATCGGACAGGGGAAATTCTATGGCTACACCTTC; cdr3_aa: CASIGQGKFYGYTF
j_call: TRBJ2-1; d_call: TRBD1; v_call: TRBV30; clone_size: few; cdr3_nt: TGTGCCTGGTCCTACAGGGGGAATGAGCAGTTCTTC; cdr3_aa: CAWSYRGNEQFF
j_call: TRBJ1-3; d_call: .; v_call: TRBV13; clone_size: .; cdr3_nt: TGTGCCAGCAGCCAGCGGCGCGGACGCCGCTCTGGAAACACCATATATTTT; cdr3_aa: CASSQRRGRRSGNTIYF
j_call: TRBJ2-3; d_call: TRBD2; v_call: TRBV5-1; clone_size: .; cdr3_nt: TGCGCCAGCAGCTCCGGACTAGCGGGGGCGGATACGCAGTATTTT; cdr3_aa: CASSSGLAGADTQYF
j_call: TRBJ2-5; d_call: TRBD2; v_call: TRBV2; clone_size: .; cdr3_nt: TGTGCCAGCAGTCTAAATAGCGGGAGGGCCGGGGAGACCCAGTACTTC; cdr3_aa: CASSLNSGRAGETQYF
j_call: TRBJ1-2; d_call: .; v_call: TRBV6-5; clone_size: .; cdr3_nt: TGTGCCAACCAACAGGGCTTTGGCTACACCTTC; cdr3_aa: CANQQGFGYTF
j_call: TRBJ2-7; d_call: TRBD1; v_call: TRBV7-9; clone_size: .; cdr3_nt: TGTGCCAGCAGCTTAGCTACAGGGGACTACGAGCAGTACTTC; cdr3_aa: CASSLATGDYEQYF
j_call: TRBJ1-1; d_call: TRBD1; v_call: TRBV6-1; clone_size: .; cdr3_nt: TGTGCCAGCAGTGAAGCGCAGGGGGGAGCTTTCTTT; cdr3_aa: CASSEAQGGAFF
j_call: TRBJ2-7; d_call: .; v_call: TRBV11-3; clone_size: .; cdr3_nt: TGTGCCAGCAGCTTATACCCCTTCGGCGAGCAGTACTTC; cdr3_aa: CASSLYPFGEQYF
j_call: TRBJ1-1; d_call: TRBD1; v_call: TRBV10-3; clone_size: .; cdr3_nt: TGTGCCATGAATGATGGACAGGGAGGCACTGAAGCTTTCTTT; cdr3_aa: CAMNDGQGGTEAFF
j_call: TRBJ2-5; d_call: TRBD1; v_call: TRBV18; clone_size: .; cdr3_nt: TGTGCCAGCTCTCCCGGGACAGGGATCCCATCCCAGTACTTC; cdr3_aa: CASSPGTGIPSQYF
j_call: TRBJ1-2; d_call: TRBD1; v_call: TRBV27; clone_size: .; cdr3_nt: TGTGCCAGCAGTCCAGGGGGCTGGTATGGCTACACCTTC; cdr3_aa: CASSPGGWYGYTF
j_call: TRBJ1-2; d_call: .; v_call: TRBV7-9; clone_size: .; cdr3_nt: TGTGCCAGCAGTCCCCCACAAGGGGATGGCTACACCTTC; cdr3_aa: CASSPPQGDGYTF
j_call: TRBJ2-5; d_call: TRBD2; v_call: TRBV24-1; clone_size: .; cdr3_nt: TGTGCCACCAGTGATTTTCGACTAGCGGGGGGCCAAGAGACCCAGTACTTC; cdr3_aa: CATSDFRLAGGQETQYF
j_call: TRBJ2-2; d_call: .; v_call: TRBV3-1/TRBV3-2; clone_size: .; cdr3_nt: TGTGCCAGCAGCAGCCTTGGGGGGTTCGACGGGGAGCTGTTTTTT; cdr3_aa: CASSSLGGFDGELFF
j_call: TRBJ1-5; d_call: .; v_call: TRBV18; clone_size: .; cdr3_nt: TGTGCCAGCTCACCCTCGGGGGGAGATCAGCCCCAGCATTTT; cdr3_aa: CASSPSGGDQPQHF
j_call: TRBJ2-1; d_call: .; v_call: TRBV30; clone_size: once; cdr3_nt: TGTGCCTGGACCCCCCCGCCGACTAGGCGCCCACTCAATGAGCAGTTCTTC; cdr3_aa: CAWTPPPTRRPLNEQFF
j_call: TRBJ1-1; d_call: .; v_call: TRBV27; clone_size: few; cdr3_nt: TGTGCCAGCAGTTTAGTGGCGAACACTGAAGCTTTCTTT; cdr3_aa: CASSLVANTEAFF
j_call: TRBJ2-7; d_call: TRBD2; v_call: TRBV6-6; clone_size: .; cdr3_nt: TGTGCCAGCAGTTACCAGCGGGGTGGGGAGCAGTACTTC; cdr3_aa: CASSYQRGGEQYF
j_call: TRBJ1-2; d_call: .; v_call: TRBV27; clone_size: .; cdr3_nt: TGTGCCAGCAGTCCCCCCCAGGCTACATCACGCACAGGGACCTATGGCTACACCTTC; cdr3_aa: CASSPPQATSRTGTYGYTF
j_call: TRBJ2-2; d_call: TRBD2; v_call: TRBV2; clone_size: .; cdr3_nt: TGTGCCAGCAAGGCTAGCGGGGGGCCCTGGGGCGGGGAGCTGTTTTTT; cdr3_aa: CASKASGGPWGGELFF
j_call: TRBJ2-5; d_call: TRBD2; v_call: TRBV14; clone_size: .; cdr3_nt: TGTGCCAGCAGCCAAGATTGGGGACTAGCGGGATTGAGGTACCAAGAGACCCAGTACTTC; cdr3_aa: CASSQDWGLAGLRYQETQYF
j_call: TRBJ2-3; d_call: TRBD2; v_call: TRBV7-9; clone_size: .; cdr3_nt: TGTGCCAGCAGCTCAAGCGGGAGAAGCACAGATACGCAGTATTTT; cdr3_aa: CASSSSGRSTDTQYF
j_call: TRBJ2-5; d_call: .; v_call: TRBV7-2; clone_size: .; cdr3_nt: TGTGCCAGCAGCTTAGCGCTCGGGATACAAGAGACCCAGTACTTC; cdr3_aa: CASSLALGIQETQYF
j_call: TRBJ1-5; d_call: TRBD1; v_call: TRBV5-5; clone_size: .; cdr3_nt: TGTGCCAGCAGCTTACAGGGGCCCAGTGGGGTAAGCAATCAGCCCCAGCATTTT; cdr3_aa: CASSLQGPSGVSNQPQHF
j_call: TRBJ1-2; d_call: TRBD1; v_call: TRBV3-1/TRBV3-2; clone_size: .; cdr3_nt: TGTGCCAGCAGCTCGGGGCCGGGACAGGGGAATGGCTACACCTTC; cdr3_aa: CASSSGPGQGNGYTF
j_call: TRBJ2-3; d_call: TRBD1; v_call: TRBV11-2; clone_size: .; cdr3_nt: TGTGCCAGCAGCTTAGGCCAGGGGGTGGGAGATACGCAGTATTTT; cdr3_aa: CASSLGQGVGDTQYF
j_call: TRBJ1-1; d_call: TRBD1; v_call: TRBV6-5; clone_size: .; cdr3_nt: TGTGCCAGCAGCGCTGGACAGGGGGGGAACACTGAAGCTTTCTTT; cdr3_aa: CASSAGQGGNTEAFF
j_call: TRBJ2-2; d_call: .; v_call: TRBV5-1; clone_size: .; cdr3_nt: TGCGCCAGCAGCGCAACCGGACTATCGAACACCGGGGAGCTGTTTTTT; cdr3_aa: CASSATGLSNTGELFF
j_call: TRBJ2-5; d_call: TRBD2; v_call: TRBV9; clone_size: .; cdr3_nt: TGTGCCAGCAGCCCGCGGACTAGCGAGGAAGAGACCCAGTACTTC; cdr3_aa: CASSPRTSEEETQYF
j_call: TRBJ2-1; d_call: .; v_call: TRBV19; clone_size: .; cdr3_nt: TGTGCCAGTAGTATATCTAGAGGGATCCACAATGAGCAGTTCTTC; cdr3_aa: CASSISRGIHNEQFF